This TCR beta chain was sequenced for a study of T cells after yellow fever vaccination (dated by TCRdb to 2018 to 2020). Concerning the study at large: The SMART-Seq v4 Ultra Low Input RNA kit was used to prepare libraries from fractions with low cell numbers. The cohort comprised two healthy male donors, one aged 18 to 30 and one aged 30 to 40 years. Blood was drawn at multiple timepoints before and after primary and secondary immunization, with bulk PBMC replicates and cell subsets isolated. To follow T-cell clones before and after primary and booster YFV17D yellow fever vaccination, bulk TCR alpha and beta repertoires were sequenced over time. Paper-wide results and their limitations: Only two donors were included in the study, so the extent to which the findings can be generalized is limited. Compared with the primary T-cell response, the secondary T-cell response was weaker but faster, peaking on day 5 rather than day 15. Most clones expanded after primary vaccination (about 96% of CD4 and 88% of CD8) were re-detected after the booster, suggesting that broad memory maintenance occurred. A small share of clonotypes was detected in both CD4 and CD8 compartments, with the overlap likely arising from convergent recombination. FACS-sorted repertoires could contain abundant contaminating clonotypes from the bulk population, so computational filtering was required.

This clonotype showed up just a few times. It has no known antigen specificity. No quality values exist for individual bases; no much larger clone is one base distant. Sequencing instrument: Illumina NovaSeq 6000. TCR cDNA was synthesized by 5'RACE template switching, through which a universal primer site and unique molecular identifiers were introduced. cDNA synthesis was primed from both the TCR alpha and TCR beta constant segments. Library amplification used two PCR steps, and the second PCR step added sample barcodes and sequencing adapters. Libraries were sequenced on Illumina HiSeq 2500 (2x100 bp) or NovaSeq (2x150 bp). From the authors' description of their analysis: MIGEC handled demultiplexing of reads and collapsing into UMI consensus sequences, while MiXCR performed V(D)J alignment. Clonotypes responding to the vaccine were identified with edgeR on replicate PBMC samples, with the criteria of FDR below 0.01 and a log2 fold change above 5 up to day 15. Each bulk clonotype received a CD4 or CD8 identity based on whether the sequenced CD4 or CD8 repertoire contained that clonotype at higher abundance. TCRdb reprocessing: public reads trimmed at Q25 with fastp, clones called with MiXCR, in-frame beta chains kept. Each record represents a unique CDR3 protein, reported with the most common genes and DNA among its rows. The V and J calls and clone size are TCRdb's, not the authors'. This sample is represented by some 340,000 distinct CDR3 sequences; about 10% of them were singletons. The ten largest clones take up 3% to 3.5% of the sample.

The CDR3 goes from the cysteine to the phenylalanine over 13 residues. The kept DNA is CDR3 alone, 39 bases in frame from the first base. CDR1 and CDR2, looked up from the germline V gene, are SQVTM and ANQGSEA. Cut back by 6 bases and 4 bases, the V and J ends lie 15 bases apart. Read against the paper, the sample's treatment or condition label means: live attenuated yellow fever vaccine strain. A standard Ficoll-Paque protocol was used to isolate PBMCs from peripheral blood. CD4 and CD8 T-cell fractions were isolated with Dynabeads CD4 and CD8 positive selection kits. RNA was extracted with TriZol from bulk PBMCs, CD4 and CD8 fractions, and dextramer-positive and dextramer-negative fractions.

The clonotype originates from a man aged 18 to 29 who received the YFV17D yellow fever vaccine. This chain is built from TRBV29-1 and TRBJ1-1; the D segment could be TRBD1, given 5 matching bases. Sequenced material: CD4+ T cells sorted from PBMCs, taken 45 days after the yellow fever booster vaccination. The CDR3 is CSVARGGLTEAFF. The nucleotide sequence is given as TGCAGCGTCGCCCGCGGGGGACTCACTGAAGCTTTCTTT.